This T cell receptor (beta chain) was profiled in a study of blood T cell repertoires in COVID-19. At the level of the study: Researchers got acute and convalescent COVID-19 samples from the United States, Italy and Spain. PBMCs, B-cell-depleted T cells, or T cells were the source of the cDNA or gDNA that made up the material.

There are 14 residues in the CDR3. Per the germline V gene, CDR1 is SGHNT and CDR2 is YYREEE (reference sequence). Trimming removed 0 bases at V and 5 bases at J, with 11 bases between. In the original workflow: Amplification of reference gene primers was used by the study to estimate nucleated cell counts. The assay was immunoSEQ multiplex PCR, and TCRdb's table has in-frame clones only and misses some. V, J and clone size derive from that table, while D and trimming were established from the DNA sequence. The sample has under 200,000 clones, more than 75% seen once. The chain uses TRBV5-4 and TRBJ2-5; D may be TRBD2 (5 bases). Material for sequencing was peripheral blood. This TCR derives from a man aged 40-49 years with active or convalescent COVID-19. CDR3 amino acids: CASSLAVGEETQYF. The CDR3, as DNA: TGTGCCAGCAGCTTGGCCGTTGGGGAGGAGACCCAGTACTTC.